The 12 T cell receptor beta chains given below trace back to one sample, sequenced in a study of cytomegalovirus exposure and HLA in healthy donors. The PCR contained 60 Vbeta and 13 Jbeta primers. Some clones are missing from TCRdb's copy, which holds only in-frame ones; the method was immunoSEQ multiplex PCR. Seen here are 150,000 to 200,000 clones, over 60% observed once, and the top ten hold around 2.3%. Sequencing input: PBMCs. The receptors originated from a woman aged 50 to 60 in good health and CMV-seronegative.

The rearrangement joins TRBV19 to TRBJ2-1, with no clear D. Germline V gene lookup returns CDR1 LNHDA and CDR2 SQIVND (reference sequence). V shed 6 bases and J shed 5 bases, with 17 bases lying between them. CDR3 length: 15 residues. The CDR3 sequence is CASSLDHAPNNEQFF. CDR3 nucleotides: TGTGCCAGTAGCCTAGACCACGCGCCGAACAATGAGCAGTTCTTC. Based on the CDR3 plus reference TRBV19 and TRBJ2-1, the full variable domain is DGGITQSPKYLFRKEGQNVTLSCEQNLNHDAMYWYRQDPGQGLRLIYYSQIVNDFQKGDIAEGYSVSREKKESFPLTVTSAQKNPTAFYLCASSLDHAPNNEQFFGPGTRLTVL.

The CDR3 region has the DNA TGTGCCAGCAGCTTAGCGGGACAAGCCAAAAACATTCAGTACTTC. It yields the protein CASSLAGQAKNIQYF. The chain employs TRBV7-9 and TRBJ2-4, with TRBD1 as a possible D gene (6 bases). Germline V lookup: CDR1 SEHNR, CDR2 FQNEAQ (reference sequence). Trimming removed 0 bases at V and 0 bases at J, with 6 bases between. This CDR3 comprises 15 residues.

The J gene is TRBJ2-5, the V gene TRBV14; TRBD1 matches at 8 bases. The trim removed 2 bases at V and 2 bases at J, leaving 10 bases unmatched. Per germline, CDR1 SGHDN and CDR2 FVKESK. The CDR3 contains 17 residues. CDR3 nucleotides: TGTGCCAGCAGCCAAAGAAGACAGGGGATCACGCAAGAGACCCAGTACTTC. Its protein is CASSQRRQGITQETQYF.

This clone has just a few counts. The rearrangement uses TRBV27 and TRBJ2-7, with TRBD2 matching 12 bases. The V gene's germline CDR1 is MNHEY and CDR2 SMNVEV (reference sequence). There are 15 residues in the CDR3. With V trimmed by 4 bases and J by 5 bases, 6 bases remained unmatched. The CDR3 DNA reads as TGTGCCAGCAGTTCTCGACTAGCGGGAGAAGACGAGCAGTACTTC. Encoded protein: CASSSRLAGEDEQYF.

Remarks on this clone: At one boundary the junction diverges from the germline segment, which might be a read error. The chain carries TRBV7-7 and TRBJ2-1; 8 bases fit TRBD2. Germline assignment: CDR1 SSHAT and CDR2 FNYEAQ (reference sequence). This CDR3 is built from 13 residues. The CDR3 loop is CASSDGRGDEQFF. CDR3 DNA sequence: TGTGCTAGCAGCGACGGGCGGGGGGATGAGCAGTTCTTC.

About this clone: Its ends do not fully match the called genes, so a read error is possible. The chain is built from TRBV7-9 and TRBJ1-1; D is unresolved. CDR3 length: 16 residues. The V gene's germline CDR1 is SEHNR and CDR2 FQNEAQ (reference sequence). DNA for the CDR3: TGTACCAGCAGCCCGGGTATGGGTCCGCCGAGGACTGAAGCTTTCTTT. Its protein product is CTSSPGMGPPRTEAFF.

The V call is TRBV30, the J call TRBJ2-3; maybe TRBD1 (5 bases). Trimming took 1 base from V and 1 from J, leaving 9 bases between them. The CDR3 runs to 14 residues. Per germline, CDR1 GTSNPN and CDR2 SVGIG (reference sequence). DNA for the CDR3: TGTGCCTGGAGTGGAACAGGAGGCACAGATACGCAGTATTTT. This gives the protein CAWSGTGGTDTQYF.

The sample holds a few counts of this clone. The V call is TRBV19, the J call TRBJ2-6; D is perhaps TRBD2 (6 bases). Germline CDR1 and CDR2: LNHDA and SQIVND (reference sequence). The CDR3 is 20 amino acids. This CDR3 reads CAVRGGDPLDLSSGANVLTF. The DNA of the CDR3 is TGTGCAGTCCGAGGAGGGGACCCCTTGGATTTAAGCTCTGGGGCCAACGTCCTGACTTTC.

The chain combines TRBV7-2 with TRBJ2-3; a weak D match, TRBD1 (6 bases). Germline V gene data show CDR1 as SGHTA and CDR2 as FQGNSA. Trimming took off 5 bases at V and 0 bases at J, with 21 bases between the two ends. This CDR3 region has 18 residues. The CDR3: CASSKKGVSGASTDTQYF. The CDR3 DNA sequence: TGTGCCAGCAGCAAAAAGGGGGTGTCAGGGGCTAGCACAGATACGCAGTATTTT.

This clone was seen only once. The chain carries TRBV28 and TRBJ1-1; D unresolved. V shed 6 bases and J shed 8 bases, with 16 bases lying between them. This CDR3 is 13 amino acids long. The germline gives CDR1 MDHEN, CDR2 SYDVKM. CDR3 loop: CASRDWPLGEAFF. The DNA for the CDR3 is TGTGCCAGCAGGGATTGGCCTCTGGGCGAAGCTTTCTTT.

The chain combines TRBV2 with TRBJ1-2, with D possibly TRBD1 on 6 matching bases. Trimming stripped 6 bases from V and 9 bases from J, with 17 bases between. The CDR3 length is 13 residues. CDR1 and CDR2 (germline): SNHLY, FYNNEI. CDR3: CASRGDMSVSYTF. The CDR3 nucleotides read TGTGCCAGCAGGGGGGACATGTCCGTGAGCTACACCTTC.

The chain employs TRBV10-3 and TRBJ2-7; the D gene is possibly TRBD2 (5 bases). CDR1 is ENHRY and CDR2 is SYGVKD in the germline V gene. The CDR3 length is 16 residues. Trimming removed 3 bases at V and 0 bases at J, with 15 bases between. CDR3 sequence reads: CAISDPGRGSSYEQYF. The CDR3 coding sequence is TGTGCCATCAGTGACCCCGGTCGTGGGAGCTCCTACGAGCAGTACTTC.